This entry lists 7 T cell receptor beta chains sequenced from one sample in a study of low-dose radiotherapy and immunotherapy resistance in tumors. Time point described: after trial treatment. Described treatment: LDRT plus nivolumab, ipilimumab, low-dose cyclophosphamide and aspirin (RACIN trial). First-strand cDNA used TRAV- and TRBV-specific primers, covering alpha and beta chains. Over approximately 19 PCR cycles, TCRs were amplified from a constant-region primer and V-primer adapter. TCRdb passed the reads through MiXCR, listing each CDR3 protein once. The table has about 97,000 distinct CDR3 sequences, more than 20% seen once. Here the sequenced sample was PBMCs, taken after low-dose radiotherapy plus immunotherapy. The receptor set was obtained from a male donor with prostate cancer.

The rearrangement uses TRBV18 and TRBJ1-5; TRBD1 is a possible D gene (5 bases). Trimming removed 3 bases at V and 6 bases at J, with 15 bases between. Looked up from germline, CDR1 is KGHSH and CDR2 is LQKENI. The CDR3 consists of 15 residues. CDR3 in amino acids: CASSPGGDGSQPQHF. The CDR3 coding sequence is TGTGCCAGCTCACCGGGAGGGGACGGGAGTCAGCCCCAGCATTTT.

There are many counts of this clonotype. The J gene is TRBJ2-5, the V gene TRBV15, with D unresolved. V gave up 6 bases and J gave up 2 bases, with 13 bases separating them. Germline-derived CDR1 and CDR2 are LNHNV and YYDKDF (reference sequence). The CDR3 sequence is 14 residues long. Here the CDR3 DNA reads TGTGCCACCAGTCAAGATCACTATCAAGAGACCCAGTACTTC. Residues: CATSQDHYQETQYF.

This clonotype was counted at least ten times. The chain recombines TRBV29-1 with TRBJ2-2; D unclear. The V end lost 5 bases, the J end lost 2 bases, and 9 bases lay between the germline ends. The CDR3 covers 13 residues. In germline, CDR1 is SQVTM, CDR2 ANQGSEA. The CDR3 sequence: CSVLPFNTGELFF. DNA of the CDR3: TGCAGCGTTTTGCCTTTCAACACCGGGGAGCTGTTTTTT.

About this clonotype itself: A far more abundant clone sits one base away, making this likely a read error. This chain joins TRBV6-8 and TRBJ1-4; D perhaps matches TRBD1 (5 bases). The CDR3 covers 15 residues. From germline, CDR1 is MNHGY and CDR2 SAAAGT. This chain's CDR3 is CASKTAGGENEKPFF. CDR3 DNA sequence: TGTGCCAGCAAGACGGCCGGGGGGGAAAATGAAAAACCGTTTTTT.

This clonotype was observed at least ten times. CDR3 nucleotide sequence: TGCGCCAGCAGCCGCCATGAGGCTAGCGAGATCGTGTATACGCAGTATTTT. Translated, it gives CASSRHEASEIVYTQYF. The chain combines TRBV10-2 with TRBJ2-3; D might be TRBD2 (6 bases). V gave up 6 bases and J gave up 7 bases, with 26 bases separating them. Germline loops: CDR1 WSHSY, CDR2 SAAADI. The CDR3 loop spans 17 amino acids.

In this sample, this clonotype turned up many times. The chain recombines TRBV20-1 with TRBJ1-2; D ambiguous. CDR1 is DFQATT, CDR2 SNEGSKA, per germline (reference sequence). CDR3 length: 19 amino acids. Trimming took 3 bases from V and 4 from J, leaving 30 bases between them. CDR3 bases: TGCAGTGCTAGGAGGTCCCGTGGGTCCGCACAGAAACTAGCCTATGGCTACACCTTC. This encodes CSARRSRGSAQKLAYGYTF.

This clonotype was seen many times. J is TRBJ2-7 and V is TRBV10-2; D is perhaps TRBD1 (5 bases). This CDR3 contains 14 residues. The germline gives CDR1 WSHSY, CDR2 SAAADI. Trimming cost V 6 bases and J 2 bases, with 14 bases left between them. The chain's CDR3 is CASRKPGSTYEQYF. The DNA of the CDR3 is TGCGCCAGCAGGAAGCCAGGGTCTACCTACGAGCAGTACTTC.